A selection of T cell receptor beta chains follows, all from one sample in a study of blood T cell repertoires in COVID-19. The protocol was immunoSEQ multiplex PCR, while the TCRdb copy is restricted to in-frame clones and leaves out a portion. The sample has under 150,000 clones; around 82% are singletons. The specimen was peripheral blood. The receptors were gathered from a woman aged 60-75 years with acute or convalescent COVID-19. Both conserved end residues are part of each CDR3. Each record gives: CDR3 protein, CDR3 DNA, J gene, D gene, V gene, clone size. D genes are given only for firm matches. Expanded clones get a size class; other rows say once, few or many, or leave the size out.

CDR3aa: CASSPTTSGKQETQYF; CDR3nt: TGTGCCAGCAGCCCCACCACTAGCGGGAAGCAAGAGACCCAGTACTTC; j_gene: TRBJ2-5; d_gene: TRBD2; v_gene: TRBV7-3; abundance: NA
CDR3aa: CASSQLGTGRARTEAFF; CDR3nt: TGTGCCAGCAGCCAACTGGGGACAGGGCGTGCTAGAACTGAAGCTTTCTTT; j_gene: TRBJ1-1; d_gene: TRBD1; v_gene: TRBV3-1/TRBV3-2; abundance: NA
CDR3aa: CASSTGQPNQPQHF; CDR3nt: TGTGCCAGCAGTACGGGACAGCCCAATCAGCCCCAGCATTTT; j_gene: TRBJ1-5; d_gene: TRBD1; v_gene: TRBV6-2/TRBV6-3; abundance: NA
CDR3aa: CASWQAAGELFF; CDR3nt: TGTGCCAGCTGGCAGGCAGCCGGGGAGCTGTTTTTT; j_gene: TRBJ2-2; d_gene: NA; v_gene: TRBV6-5; abundance: NA
CDR3aa: CASREALDRTIPLHF; CDR3nt: TGTGCCAGCAGGGAGGCCCTGGACAGGACCATACCCCTCCACTTT; j_gene: TRBJ1-6; d_gene: TRBD1; v_gene: TRBV2; abundance: NA
CDR3aa: CASSSGQANYGYTF; CDR3nt: TGCGCCAGCAGCTCCGGACAGGCTAACTATGGCTACACCTTC; j_gene: TRBJ1-2; d_gene: TRBD1; v_gene: TRBV5-1; abundance: NA
CDR3aa: CASSLARGSGANVLTF; CDR3nt: TGCGCCAGCAGCTTGGCCCGGGGCTCTGGGGCCAACGTCCTGACTTTC; j_gene: TRBJ2-6; d_gene: NA; v_gene: TRBV5-1; abundance: NA
CDR3aa: CASSIGQRGSPLHF; CDR3nt: TGTGCCAGTAGTATCGGTCAGCGAGGTTCACCCCTCCACTTT; j_gene: TRBJ1-6; d_gene: NA; v_gene: TRBV19; abundance: NA
CDR3aa: CASSIPWTAQGYGYTF; CDR3nt: TGTGCCAGTAGTATCCCCTGGACAGCCCAGGGGTATGGCTACACCTTC; j_gene: TRBJ1-2; d_gene: NA; v_gene: TRBV19; abundance: NA
CDR3aa: CASSPLSGSNADTQYF; CDR3nt: TGCGCCAGCAGCCCCCTTAGCGGGAGTAACGCAGATACGCAGTATTTT; j_gene: TRBJ2-3; d_gene: TRBD2; v_gene: TRBV5-1; abundance: NA
CDR3aa: CASSHLLRDSGANVLTF; CDR3nt: TGTGCCAGCAGTCATCTCCTCAGGGACTCTGGGGCCAACGTCCTGACTTTC; j_gene: TRBJ2-6; d_gene: NA; v_gene: TRBV27; abundance: few
CDR3aa: CASSPQGRGTNEKLFF; CDR3nt: TGTGCCAGCAGCCCTCAGGGGCGGGGGACTAATGAAAAACTGTTTTTT; j_gene: TRBJ1-4; d_gene: NA; v_gene: TRBV9; abundance: NA
CDR3aa: CASSEAILAGGTGELFF; CDR3nt: TGTGCCAGCAGTGAAGCGATTCTAGCGGGGGGCACCGGGGAGCTGTTTTTT; j_gene: TRBJ2-2; d_gene: TRBD2; v_gene: TRBV6-1; abundance: NA
CDR3aa: CASSVVPYNEQFF; CDR3nt: TGTGCCAGCAGCGTAGTTCCTTACAATGAGCAGTTCTTC; j_gene: TRBJ2-1; d_gene: NA; v_gene: TRBV9; abundance: few
CDR3aa: CASTLQGFETQYF; CDR3nt: TGTGCCAGCACCCTACAGGGTTTCGAGACCCAGTACTTC; j_gene: TRBJ2-5; d_gene: NA; v_gene: TRBV5-4; abundance: NA
CDR3aa: CASSFGTGRQIGQFF; CDR3nt: TGTGCCAGCAGCTTTGGGACAGGGAGGCAGATCGGGCAGTTCTTC; j_gene: TRBJ2-1; d_gene: TRBD1; v_gene: TRBV7-3; abundance: NA
CDR3aa: CTGRRQARANVLTF; CDR3nt: TGTACCGGGCGGAGACAGGCCCGGGCCAACGTCCTGACTTTC; j_gene: TRBJ2-6; d_gene: NA; v_gene: TRBV2; abundance: NA
CDR3aa: CASSPGQGRQYF; CDR3nt: TGTGCCAGCAGTCCGGGACAGGGGCGGCAGTACTTC; j_gene: TRBJ2-7; d_gene: TRBD1; v_gene: TRBV6-5; abundance: NA
CDR3aa: CASSRSVNEQFF; CDR3nt: TGTGCCAGCAGCCGTAGCGTTAACGAGCAGTTCTTC; j_gene: TRBJ2-1; d_gene: NA; v_gene: TRBV7-8; abundance: NA
CDR3aa: CASGGHGQTGYSYF; CDR3nt: TGCGCCAGCGGTGGGCACGGTCAGACAGGCTACTCGTACTTC; j_gene: TRBJ2-7; d_gene: NA; v_gene: TRBV10-2; abundance: NA
CDR3aa: CASSPRGQPSYEQYF; CDR3nt: TGCGCCAGCAGCCCACGGGGACAACCCTCCTACGAGCAGTACTTC; j_gene: TRBJ2-7; d_gene: NA; v_gene: TRBV5-1; abundance: NA
CDR3aa: CASSFVGQLNTEAFF; CDR3nt: TGCGCCAGCAGCTTTGTCGGACAGTTGAACACTGAAGCTTTCTTT; j_gene: TRBJ1-1; d_gene: NA; v_gene: TRBV5-1; abundance: NA
CDR3aa: CASSPGRANGELFF; CDR3nt: TGTGCCAGCAGCCCGGGCAGGGCAAACGGGGAGCTGTTTTTT; j_gene: TRBJ2-2; d_gene: NA; v_gene: TRBV11-3; abundance: once
CDR3aa: CASRAGVNTEAFF; CDR3nt: TGTGCCAGCAGGGCGGGAGTAAACACTGAAGCTTTCTTT; j_gene: TRBJ1-1; d_gene: NA; v_gene: TRBV6-5; abundance: NA
CDR3aa: CSVAESVSYEQYF; CDR3nt: TGCAGCGTCGCCGAGAGCGTCTCCTACGAGCAGTACTTC; j_gene: TRBJ2-7; d_gene: NA; v_gene: TRBV29-1; abundance: NA
CDR3aa: CASSNMGQRNYGYTF; CDR3nt: TGTGCCAGCAGTAATATGGGGCAGCGAAACTATGGCTACACCTTC; j_gene: TRBJ1-2; d_gene: NA; v_gene: TRBV27; abundance: NA
CDR3aa: CASSPGGRGFNQPQHF; CDR3nt: TGTGCCAGCAGCCCCGGAGGGAGAGGCTTCAATCAGCCCCAGCATTTT; j_gene: TRBJ1-5; d_gene: NA; v_gene: TRBV2; abundance: few
CDR3aa: CASSLLAGAYYEQYF; CDR3nt: TGTGCCAGCAGCTTACTAGCGGGGGCGTACTACGAGCAGTACTTC; j_gene: TRBJ2-7; d_gene: TRBD2; v_gene: TRBV7-2; abundance: NA
CDR3aa: CASSLVAGAHGELFF; CDR3nt: TGTGCCAGCAGCTTAGTAGCGGGAGCTCACGGGGAGCTGTTTTTT; j_gene: TRBJ2-2; d_gene: TRBD2; v_gene: TRBV7-9; abundance: NA
CDR3aa: CSVAQGGEKLFF; CDR3nt: TGCAGCGTTGCGCAGGGTGGGGAAAAACTGTTTTTT; j_gene: TRBJ1-4; d_gene: NA; v_gene: TRBV29-1; abundance: few
CDR3aa: CATSDFDRNYGYTF; CDR3nt: TGTGCCACCAGTGATTTCGACAGGAACTATGGCTACACCTTC; j_gene: TRBJ1-2; d_gene: NA; v_gene: TRBV24-1; abundance: NA
CDR3aa: CAISPGLGNSPLHF; CDR3nt: TGTGCCATCAGCCCGGGACTCGGGAATTCACCCCTCCACTTT; j_gene: TRBJ1-6; d_gene: NA; v_gene: TRBV10-3; abundance: NA
CDR3aa: CASSPTLGAKNIQYF; CDR3nt: TGTGCCAGCAGCCCGACGCTAGGAGCCAAAAACATTCAGTACTTC; j_gene: TRBJ2-4; d_gene: NA; v_gene: TRBV9; abundance: NA
CDR3aa: CASSSFQGGGYTF; CDR3nt: TGTGCCAGCAGTTCCTTCCAGGGGGGCGGCTACACCTTC; j_gene: TRBJ1-2; d_gene: TRBD1; v_gene: TRBV28; abundance: NA
CDR3aa: CASSLVGTGELEQYF; CDR3nt: TGTGCCAGCAGCTTGGTGGGGACAGGGGAGCTCGAGCAGTACTTC; j_gene: TRBJ2-7; d_gene: TRBD1; v_gene: TRBV5-5; abundance: NA
CDR3aa: CASSPRTGGFYEQYF; CDR3nt: TGTGCCAGCAGCCCTCGGACAGGGGGATTCTACGAGCAGTACTTC; j_gene: TRBJ2-7; d_gene: TRBD1; v_gene: TRBV4-2; abundance: NA
CDR3aa: CASTERGGWGQPQHF; CDR3nt: TGTGCCAGCACCGAGAGGGGGGGTTGGGGTCAGCCCCAGCATTTT; j_gene: TRBJ1-5; d_gene: NA; v_gene: TRBV11-2; abundance: NA
CDR3aa: CASRGGSTGKNAGYTF; CDR3nt: TGTGCCAGCAGGGGGGGTAGCACAGGAAAAAATGCGGGCTACACCTTC; j_gene: TRBJ1-2; d_gene: NA; v_gene: TRBV5-4; abundance: NA
CDR3aa: CASSLTGNSYNEQFF; CDR3nt: TGCGCCAGCAGCTTAACGGGGAACTCCTACAATGAGCAGTTCTTC; j_gene: TRBJ2-1; d_gene: NA; v_gene: TRBV5-1; abundance: NA
CDR3aa: CAWSGFRGNHNQPQHF; CDR3nt: TGTGCCTGGAGTGGGTTTAGAGGGAACCACAATCAGCCCCAGCATTTT; j_gene: TRBJ1-5; d_gene: NA; v_gene: TRBV30; abundance: NA
CDR3aa: CASRSGTTLYTGELFF; CDR3nt: TGTGCCAGCAGATCCGGGACTACCCTTTACACCGGGGAGCTGTTTTTT; j_gene: TRBJ2-2; d_gene: TRBD2; v_gene: TRBV27; abundance: NA
CDR3aa: CASSVALAPEETQYF; CDR3nt: TGTGCCAGCAGCGTAGCACTAGCCCCCGAAGAGACCCAGTACTTC; j_gene: TRBJ2-5; d_gene: NA; v_gene: TRBV9; abundance: NA
CDR3aa: CASSGRNTEAFF; CDR3nt: TGTGCCAGCAGTGGCAGGAACACTGAAGCTTTCTTT; j_gene: TRBJ1-1; d_gene: NA; v_gene: TRBV6-2/TRBV6-3; abundance: NA
CDR3aa: CASSFRQGPNEQFF; CDR3nt: TGTGCCAGCAGTTTTCGGCAGGGCCCCAATGAGCAGTTCTTC; j_gene: TRBJ2-1; d_gene: NA; v_gene: TRBV28; abundance: few
CDR3aa: CAEQRGGQLGEQFF; CDR3nt: TGTGCCGAACAAAGGGGCGGACAGTTGGGTGAGCAGTTCTTC; j_gene: TRBJ2-1; d_gene: NA; v_gene: TRBV2; abundance: NA
CDR3aa: CACSRGSPLSGNTIYF; CDR3nt: TGTGCCTGTTCGCGGGGAAGCCCACTCTCTGGAAACACCATATATTTT; j_gene: TRBJ1-3; d_gene: NA; v_gene: TRBV30; abundance: NA
CDR3aa: CASRRQGGSNQPQHF; CDR3nt: TGTGCCAGCAGGCGACAGGGAGGAAGCAATCAGCCCCAGCATTTT; j_gene: TRBJ1-5; d_gene: TRBD1; v_gene: TRBV2; abundance: NA
CDR3aa: CATSEIGGTEAFF; CDR3nt: TGTGCCACCAGTGAAATTGGGGGGACTGAAGCTTTCTTT; j_gene: TRBJ1-1; d_gene: NA; v_gene: TRBV24-1; abundance: NA